This T cell receptor (beta chain) emerged from a study of T cells in Graves' hyperthyroidism and ophthalmopathy. Regions amplified from RNA transcripts were the TCR beta CDR3 regions. Initially, a first-round RT-PCR of the TCR CDR3 employed the HTBI primer set. TCRdb passed the multiplex PCR reads through MiXCR, listing each CDR3 protein once. The repertoire consists of around 500,000 distinct CDR3 sequences, with roughly 23% occurring once and the leading ten covering 45% to 50%. A few counts support this clonotype. The junction had 7 bases not matched to a gene; V was cut back by 0 bases and J by 0 bases. There are 16 residues in the CDR3. Germline V gene sequence: CDR1 DFQATT, CDR2 SNEGSKA (reference sequence).

The sample comprised blood. The chain combines TRBV20-1 with TRBJ1-2; 7 nucleotides agree with TRBD1. The TCR sequence derives from a woman in her 70s with Graves' ophthalmopathy. The CDR3 protein is CSARDIGDSANYGYTF. CDR3 bases: TGCAGTGCTAGAGATATTGGGGACAGTGCTAACTATGGCTACACCTTC.